This T cell receptor beta chain was identified during a study of cytomegalovirus exposure and HLA in healthy donors. The V gene end was trimmed by 3 bases and the J gene end by 3 bases; junction bases not matched to a gene: 7. The germline CDR1 and CDR2 sequences are MNHEY and SMNVEV (reference sequence). The CDR3 consists of 16 residues. This clone has just one count. A multiplex PCR was run with 60 Vbeta primers and 13 Jbeta primers. Produced via immunoSEQ multiplex PCR; TCRdb's table is partial and in-frame only. Of some 200,000 clones in the sample, approximately 80% were seen once. The J gene is TRBJ2-3, the V gene TRBV27; TRBD2 agrees at 9 bases. Sequencing was performed on PBMCs. The sequence came from a woman aged 50 to 65 in good health and CMV-seronegative. DNA for the CDR3: TGTGCCAGCAGTTTGGGGGCGGGGGGGTCGACAGATACGCAGTATTTT. As protein: CASSLGAGGSTDTQYF.